The clone carrying this T cell receptor (beta chain) was recorded only once. V was cut by 6 bases and J by 5 bases, with 13 bases left in between. Germline assignment: CDR1 KGHSH and CDR2 LQKENI. This CDR3 spans 13 amino acids. This record comes from a study of CD8 T cells in Susac syndrome. The sequenced target, TCR beta, came from blood CD8+ and CD4+ T cells. TEMRA cells were FACS-enriched, unlike CD8+ and CD4+ T cells, which were negatively isolated. RNA was extracted with the RNeasy kit, and a quantity of roughly 0.5 to 1 ug was reverse transcribed using random hexamers. Amplification of TCR beta CDR3 used immunoSEQ multiplex PCR across 54 Vbeta and 13 Jbeta. One entry per CDR3 protein results from TCRdb running MiXCR on the immunoSEQ multiplex PCR reads. The table shows approximately 220,000 distinct CDR3 sequences, with about 93% occurring only once.

The rearrangement links TRBV18 to TRBJ1-2; D unresolved. This sequence originates from a human donor with multiple sclerosis. Source material: CD8+ T cells from PBMCs. CDR3 region: CASSSQDGYGYTF. The CDR3 nucleotides read TGTGCCAGCTCCAGCCAGGACGGGTATGGCTACACCTTC.